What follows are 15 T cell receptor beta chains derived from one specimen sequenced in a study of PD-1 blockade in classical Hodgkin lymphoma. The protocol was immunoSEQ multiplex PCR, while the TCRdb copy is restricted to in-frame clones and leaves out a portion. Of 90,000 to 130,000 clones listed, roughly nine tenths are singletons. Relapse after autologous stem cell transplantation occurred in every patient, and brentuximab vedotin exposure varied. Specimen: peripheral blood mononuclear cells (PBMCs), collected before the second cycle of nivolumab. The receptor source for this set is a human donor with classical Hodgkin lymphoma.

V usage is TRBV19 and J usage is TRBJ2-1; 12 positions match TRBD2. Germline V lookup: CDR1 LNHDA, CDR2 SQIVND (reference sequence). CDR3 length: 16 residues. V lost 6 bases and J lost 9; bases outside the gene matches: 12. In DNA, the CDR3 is TGTGCCAGTAGCCGGGGCCTAGCGGGAGGGCGCGGTGAGCAGTTCTTC. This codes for CASSRGLAGGRGEQFF.

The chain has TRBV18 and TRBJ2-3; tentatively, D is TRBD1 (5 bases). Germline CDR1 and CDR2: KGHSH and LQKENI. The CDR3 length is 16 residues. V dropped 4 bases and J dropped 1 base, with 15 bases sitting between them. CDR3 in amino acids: CASSRFGQGGTDTQYF. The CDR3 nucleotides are TGTGCCAGCTCACGGTTCGGCCAGGGTGGCACAGATACGCAGTATTTT.

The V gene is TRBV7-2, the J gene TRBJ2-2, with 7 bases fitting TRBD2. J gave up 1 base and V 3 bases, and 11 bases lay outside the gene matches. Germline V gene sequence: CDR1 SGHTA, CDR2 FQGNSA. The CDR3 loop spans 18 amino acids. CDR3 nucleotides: TGTGCCAGCAGCTTGCCGGCCAGCGGGAAATGGAACACCGGGGAGCTGTTTTTT. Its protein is CASSLPASGKWNTGELFF.

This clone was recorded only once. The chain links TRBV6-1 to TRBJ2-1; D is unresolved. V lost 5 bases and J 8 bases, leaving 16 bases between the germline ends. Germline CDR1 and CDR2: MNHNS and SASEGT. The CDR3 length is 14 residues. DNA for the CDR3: TGTGCCAGCAGTCACCCCCCAAATTACCATGAGCAGTTCTTC. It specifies CASSHPPNYHEQFF.

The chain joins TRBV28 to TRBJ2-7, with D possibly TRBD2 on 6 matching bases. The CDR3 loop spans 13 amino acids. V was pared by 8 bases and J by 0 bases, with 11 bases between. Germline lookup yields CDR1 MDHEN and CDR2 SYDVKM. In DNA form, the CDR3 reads TGTGCCAGCCGTGTAGCGGACTCCTACGAGCAGTACTTC. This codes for CASRVADSYEQYF.

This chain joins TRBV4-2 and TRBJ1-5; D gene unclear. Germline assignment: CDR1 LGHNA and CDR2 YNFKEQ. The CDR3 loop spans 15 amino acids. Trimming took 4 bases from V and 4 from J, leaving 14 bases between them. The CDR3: CASSRGQAGNQPQHF. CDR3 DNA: TGTGCCAGCAGCCGTGGGCAGGCGGGTAATCAGCCCCAGCATTTT.

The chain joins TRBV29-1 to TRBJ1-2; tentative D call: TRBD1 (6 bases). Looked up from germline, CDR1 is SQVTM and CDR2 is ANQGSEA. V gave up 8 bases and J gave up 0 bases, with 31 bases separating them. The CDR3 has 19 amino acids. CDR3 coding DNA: TGCAGCACCCTTCCCCTGGGGGGCCCGGATTACCCAACTAACTATGGCTACACCTTC. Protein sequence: CSTLPLGGPDYPTNYGYTF.

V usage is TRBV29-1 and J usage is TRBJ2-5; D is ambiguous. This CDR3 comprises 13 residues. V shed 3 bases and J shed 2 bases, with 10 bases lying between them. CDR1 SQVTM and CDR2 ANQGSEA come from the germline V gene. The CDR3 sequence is CSVDWGTQETQYF. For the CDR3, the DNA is TGCAGCGTTGACTGGGGAACTCAAGAGACCCAGTACTTC.

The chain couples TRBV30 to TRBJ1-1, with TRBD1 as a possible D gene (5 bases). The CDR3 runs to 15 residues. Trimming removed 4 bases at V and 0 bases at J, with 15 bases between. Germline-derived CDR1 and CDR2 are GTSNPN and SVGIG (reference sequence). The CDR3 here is CAWTIGTYMNTEAFF. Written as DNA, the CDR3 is TGTGCCTGGACCATAGGGACTTACATGAACACTGAAGCTTTCTTT.

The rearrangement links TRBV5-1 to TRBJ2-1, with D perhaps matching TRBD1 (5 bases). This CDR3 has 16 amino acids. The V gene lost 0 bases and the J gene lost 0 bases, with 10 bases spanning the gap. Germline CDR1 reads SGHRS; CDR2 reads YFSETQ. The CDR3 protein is CASSLGARGSYNEQFF. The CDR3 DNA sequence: TGCGCCAGCAGCTTGGGAGCTAGGGGCTCCTACAATGAGCAGTTCTTC.

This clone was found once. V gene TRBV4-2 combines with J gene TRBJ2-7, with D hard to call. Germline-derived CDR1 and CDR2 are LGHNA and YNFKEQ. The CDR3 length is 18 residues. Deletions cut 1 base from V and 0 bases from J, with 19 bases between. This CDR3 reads CASSQVGFMPLGSYEQYF. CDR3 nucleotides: TGTGCCAGCAGCCAAGTCGGATTTATGCCACTCGGCTCCTACGAGCAGTACTTC.

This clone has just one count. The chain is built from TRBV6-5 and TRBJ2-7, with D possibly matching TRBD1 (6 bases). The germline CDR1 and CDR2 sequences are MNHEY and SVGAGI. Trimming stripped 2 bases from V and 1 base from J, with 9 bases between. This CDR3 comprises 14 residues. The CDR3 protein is CASSYRGYSYEQYF. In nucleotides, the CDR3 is TGTGCCAGCAGTTACAGGGGGTATTCCTACGAGCAGTACTTC.

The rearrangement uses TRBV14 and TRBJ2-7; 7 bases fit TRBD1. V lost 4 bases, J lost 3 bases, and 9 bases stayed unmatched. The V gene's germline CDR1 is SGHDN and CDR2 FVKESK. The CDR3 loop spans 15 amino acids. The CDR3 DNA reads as TGTGCCAGCAGCCCAGACGGGACAGCCGTCTACGAGCAGTACTTC. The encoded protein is CASSPDGTAVYEQYF. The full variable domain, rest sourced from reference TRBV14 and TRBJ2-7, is EAGVTQFPSHSVIEKGQTVTLRCDPISGHDNLYWYRRVMGKEIKFLLHFVKESKQDESGMPNNRFLAERTGGTYSTLKVQPAELEDSGVYFCASSPDGTAVYEQYFGPGTRLTVT.

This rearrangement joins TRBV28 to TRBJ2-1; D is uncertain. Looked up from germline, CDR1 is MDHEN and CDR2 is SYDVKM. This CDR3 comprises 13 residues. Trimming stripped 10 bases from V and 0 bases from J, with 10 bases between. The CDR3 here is CATGASSYNEQFF. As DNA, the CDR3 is TGTGCCACGGGCGCGAGCTCCTACAATGAGCAGTTCTTC.

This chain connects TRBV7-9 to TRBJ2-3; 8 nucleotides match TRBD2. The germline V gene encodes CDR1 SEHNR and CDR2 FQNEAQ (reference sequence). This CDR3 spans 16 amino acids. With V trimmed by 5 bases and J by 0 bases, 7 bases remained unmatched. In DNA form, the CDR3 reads TGTGCCAGCAGCCCCCGAGCGGGGGTTAGCACAGATACGCAGTATTTT. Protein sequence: CASSPRAGVSTDTQYF.